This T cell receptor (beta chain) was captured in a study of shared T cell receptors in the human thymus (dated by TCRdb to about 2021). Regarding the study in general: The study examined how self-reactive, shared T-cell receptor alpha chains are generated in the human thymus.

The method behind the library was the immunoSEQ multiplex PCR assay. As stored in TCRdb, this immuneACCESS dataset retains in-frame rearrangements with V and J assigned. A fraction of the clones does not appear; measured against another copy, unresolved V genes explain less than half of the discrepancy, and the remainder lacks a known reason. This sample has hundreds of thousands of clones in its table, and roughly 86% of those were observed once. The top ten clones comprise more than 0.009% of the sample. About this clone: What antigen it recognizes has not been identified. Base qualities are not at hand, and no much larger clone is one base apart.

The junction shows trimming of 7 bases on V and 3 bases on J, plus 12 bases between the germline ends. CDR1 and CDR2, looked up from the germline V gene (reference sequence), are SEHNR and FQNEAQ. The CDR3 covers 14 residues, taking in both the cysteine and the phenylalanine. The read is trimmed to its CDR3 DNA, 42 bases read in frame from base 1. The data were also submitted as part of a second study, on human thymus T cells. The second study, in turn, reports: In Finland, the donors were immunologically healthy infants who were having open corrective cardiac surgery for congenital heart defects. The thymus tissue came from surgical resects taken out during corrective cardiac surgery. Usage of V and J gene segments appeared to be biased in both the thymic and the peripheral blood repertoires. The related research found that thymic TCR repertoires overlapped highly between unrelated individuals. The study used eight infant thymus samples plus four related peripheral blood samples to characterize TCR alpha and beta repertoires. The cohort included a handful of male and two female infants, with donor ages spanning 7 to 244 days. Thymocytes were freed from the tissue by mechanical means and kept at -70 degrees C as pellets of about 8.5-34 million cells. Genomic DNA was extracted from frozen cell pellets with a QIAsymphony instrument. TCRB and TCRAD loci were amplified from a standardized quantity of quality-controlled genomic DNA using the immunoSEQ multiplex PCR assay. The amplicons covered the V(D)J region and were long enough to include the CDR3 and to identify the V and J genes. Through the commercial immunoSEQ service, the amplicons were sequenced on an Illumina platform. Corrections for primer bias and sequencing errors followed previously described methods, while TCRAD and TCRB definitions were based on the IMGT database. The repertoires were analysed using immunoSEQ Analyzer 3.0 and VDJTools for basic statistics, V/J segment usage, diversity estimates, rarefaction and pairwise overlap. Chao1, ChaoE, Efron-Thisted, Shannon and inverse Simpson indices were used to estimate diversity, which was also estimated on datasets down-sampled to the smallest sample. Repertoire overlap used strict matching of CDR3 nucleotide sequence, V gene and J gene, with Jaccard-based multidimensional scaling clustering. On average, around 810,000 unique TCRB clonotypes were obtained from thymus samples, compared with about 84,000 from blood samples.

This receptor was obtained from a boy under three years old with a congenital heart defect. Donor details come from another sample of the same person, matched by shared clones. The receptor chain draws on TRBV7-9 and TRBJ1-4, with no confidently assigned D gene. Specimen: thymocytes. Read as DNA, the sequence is TGTGCCAGCAACAAAGAGGTGGCTAATGAAAAACTGTTTTTT. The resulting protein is CASNKEVANEKLFF.